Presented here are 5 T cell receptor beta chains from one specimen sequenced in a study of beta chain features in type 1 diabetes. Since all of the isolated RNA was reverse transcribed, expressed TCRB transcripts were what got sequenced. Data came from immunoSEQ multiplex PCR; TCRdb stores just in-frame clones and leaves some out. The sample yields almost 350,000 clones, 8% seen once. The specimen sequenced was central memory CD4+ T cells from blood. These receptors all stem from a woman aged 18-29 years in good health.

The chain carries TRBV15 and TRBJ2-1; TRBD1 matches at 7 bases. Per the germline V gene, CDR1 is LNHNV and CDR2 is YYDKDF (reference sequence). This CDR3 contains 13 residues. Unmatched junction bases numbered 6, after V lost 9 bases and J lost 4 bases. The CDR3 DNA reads TGTGCCACTCGACAGGGCGGGTACAATGAGCAGTTCTTC. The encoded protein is CATRQGGYNEQFF.

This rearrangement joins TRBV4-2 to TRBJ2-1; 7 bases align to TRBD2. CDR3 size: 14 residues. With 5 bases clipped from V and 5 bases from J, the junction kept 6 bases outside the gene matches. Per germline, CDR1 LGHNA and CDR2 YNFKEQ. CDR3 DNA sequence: TGTGCCAGCAGCTCTCAAGCGGGAAACAATGAGCAGTTCTTC. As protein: CASSSQAGNNEQFF.

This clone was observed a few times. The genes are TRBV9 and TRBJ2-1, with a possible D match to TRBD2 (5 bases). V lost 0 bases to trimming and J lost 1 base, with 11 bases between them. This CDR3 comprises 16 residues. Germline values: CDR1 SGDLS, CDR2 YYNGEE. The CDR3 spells CASSVGSLASYNEQFF. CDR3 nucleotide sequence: TGTGCCAGCAGCGTAGGGAGCTTAGCGTCCTACAATGAGCAGTTCTTC.

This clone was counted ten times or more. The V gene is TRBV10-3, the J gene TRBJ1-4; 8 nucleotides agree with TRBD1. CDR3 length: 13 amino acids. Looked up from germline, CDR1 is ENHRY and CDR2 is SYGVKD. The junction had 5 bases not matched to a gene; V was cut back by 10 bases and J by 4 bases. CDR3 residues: CATSGQDNEKLFF. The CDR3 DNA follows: TGTGCCACCTCGGGACAGGATAATGAAAAACTGTTTTTT.

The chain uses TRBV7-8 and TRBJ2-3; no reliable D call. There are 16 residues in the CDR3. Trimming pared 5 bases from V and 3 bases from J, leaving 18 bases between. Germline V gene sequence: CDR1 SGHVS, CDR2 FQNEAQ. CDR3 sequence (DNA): TGTGCCAGCAGCCCACGGACCCTTCTGGGGACAGATACGCAGTATTTT. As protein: CASSPRTLLGTDTQYF.